The 10 T cell receptor beta chains reported below all come from one sample, sequenced in a study of T cell responses to AZD1222 COVID-19 vaccine. Using immunoSEQ multiplex PCR, the repertoire was profiled, and TCRdb retains in-frame clones only, with some absent. This sample has 80,000 or so clones, with about 80% found just once. The sample in question was peripheral blood, obtained 28 days after the second dose of the MenACWY control vaccine. These receptors came from an adult who received the MenACWY meningococcal vaccine as a control.

The chain employs TRBV2 and TRBJ1-3; possibly TRBD1 for D (5 bases). The V end lost 6 bases, the J end lost 4 bases, and 16 bases lay between the germline ends. The CDR3 is 15 amino acids. Germline assignment: CDR1 SNHLY and CDR2 FYNNEI. CDR3 loop: CASRADRDLGNTIYF. Here the CDR3 DNA reads TGTGCCAGCAGGGCAGACCGGGACTTGGGAAACACCATATATTTT.

CDR3 sequence: CASSSSLVAGSRNEQFF. The CDR3 DNA is TGTGCCAGCAGCTCCTCCCTAGTAGCGGGGAGCAGGAATGAGCAGTTCTTC. This chain joins TRBV7-9 and TRBJ2-1, with 8 bases identical to TRBD2. V lost 4 bases to trimming and J lost 7 bases; unmatched junction nucleotides: 15. CDR3 length equals 17 residues. Germline CDR1 is SEHNR and CDR2 is FQNEAQ (reference sequence).

This clone was counted only a few times. The chain combines TRBV14 with TRBJ2-5; 15 bases are a match to TRBD2. Germline CDR1 and CDR2: SGHDN and FVKESK. V shed 0 bases and J 4 bases; nucleotides not matched to a gene: 6. The CDR3 contains 18 residues. CDR3: CASSQDGLAGGRRETQYF. The CDR3 region has the DNA TGTGCCAGCAGCCAAGACGGACTAGCGGGGGGGCGGCGAGAGACCCAGTACTTC.

This clone showed up many times. The J gene is TRBJ1-2, the V gene TRBV7-3, with TRBD1 identical over 7 bases. Germline V gene sequence: CDR1 SGHTA, CDR2 FQGTGA. The CDR3 contains 19 residues. The V and J ends lost 1 base and 5 bases, in that order; junction bases with no gene match: 19. The CDR3 DNA reads TGTGCCAGCAGCTTAAAGGCCGGCCGGGACAGAGGAGGAGAATATGGCTACACCTTC. It codes for CASSLKAGRDRGGEYGYTF. The full variable domain, its missing parts supplied by reference TRBV7-3 and TRBJ1-2, is GAGVSQTPSNKVTEKGKYVELRCDPISGHTALYWYRQSLGQGPEFLIYFQGTGAADDSGLPNDRFFAVRPEGSVSTLKIQRTERGDSAVYLCASSLKAGRDRGGEYGYTFGSGTRLTVV.

The gene calls are TRBV5-1 and TRBJ1-1; D is perhaps TRBD1 (6 bases). The germline gives CDR1 SGHRS, CDR2 YFSETQ. The CDR3 runs to 14 residues. Trimming left V 3 bases short and J 0 bases short, with 9 bases between. CDR3: CASSSTGLNTEAFF. The CDR3 DNA sequence: TGCGCCAGCAGCTCGACAGGACTGAACACTGAAGCTTTCTTT.

The chain combines TRBV24-1 with TRBJ1-6; 8 nucleotides line up with TRBD1. The V gene end was trimmed by 5 bases and the J gene end by 10 bases; junction bases not matched to a gene: 6. The germline gives CDR1 KGHDR, CDR2 SFDVKD. The CDR3 totals 14 residues. DNA of the CDR3: TGTGCCACCAGTGGGGGACAGGTTCCATCACCCCTCCACTTT. The encoded protein is CATSGGQVPSPLHF.

This sequence joins TRBV2 and TRBJ1-1; D not certain. The V end lost 5 bases, the J end lost 0 bases, and 7 bases lay between the germline ends. In germline, CDR1 is SNHLY, CDR2 FYNNEI. The CDR3 has 13 residues. CDR3 bases: TGTGCCAGCAGTCCAATACTGAACACTGAAGCTTTCTTT. It codes for CASSPILNTEAFF.

The chain joins TRBV6-4 to TRBJ2-1; D is ambiguous. V lost 4 bases, J lost 0 bases, and 13 bases lay in between. This CDR3 region has 16 residues. Germline V lookup: CDR1 MRHNA, CDR2 SNTAGT. CDR3 in amino acids: CASSASPRSSYNEQFF. Here the CDR3 DNA reads TGTGCCAGCAGTGCCTCTCCTAGAAGCTCCTACAATGAGCAGTTCTTC.

The chain recombines TRBV30 with TRBJ1-1; 7 nucleotides align to TRBD1. V lost 3 bases to trimming and J lost 7 bases; unmatched junction nucleotides: 11. Germline values: CDR1 GTSNPN, CDR2 SVGIG (reference sequence). The CDR3 sequence is 14 residues long. CDR3 DNA: TGTGCCTGGAGCGAAACAGGGGCGTTCAATGAAGCTTTCTTT. This codes for CAWSETGAFNEAFF. The entire variable domain, with the rest obtained from reference TRBV30 and TRBJ1-1, is as follows: SQTIHQWPATLVQPVGSPLSLECTVEGTSNPNLYWYRQAAGRGLQLLFYSVGIGQISSEVPQNLSASRPQDRQFILSSKKLLLSDSGFYLCAWSETGAFNEAFFGQGTRLTVV.

This clone was seen only a few times. The chain uses TRBV4-2 and TRBJ2-1; TRBD2 might be the D (6 bases). The germline V gene encodes CDR1 LGHNA and CDR2 YNFKEQ. The CDR3 has 17 amino acids. Trimming pared 1 base from V and 1 base from J, leaving 14 bases between. CDR3: CASSQVGSGPSYNEQFF. CDR3 DNA: TGTGCCAGCAGCCAAGTCGGAAGCGGGCCGTCCTACAATGAGCAGTTCTTC.